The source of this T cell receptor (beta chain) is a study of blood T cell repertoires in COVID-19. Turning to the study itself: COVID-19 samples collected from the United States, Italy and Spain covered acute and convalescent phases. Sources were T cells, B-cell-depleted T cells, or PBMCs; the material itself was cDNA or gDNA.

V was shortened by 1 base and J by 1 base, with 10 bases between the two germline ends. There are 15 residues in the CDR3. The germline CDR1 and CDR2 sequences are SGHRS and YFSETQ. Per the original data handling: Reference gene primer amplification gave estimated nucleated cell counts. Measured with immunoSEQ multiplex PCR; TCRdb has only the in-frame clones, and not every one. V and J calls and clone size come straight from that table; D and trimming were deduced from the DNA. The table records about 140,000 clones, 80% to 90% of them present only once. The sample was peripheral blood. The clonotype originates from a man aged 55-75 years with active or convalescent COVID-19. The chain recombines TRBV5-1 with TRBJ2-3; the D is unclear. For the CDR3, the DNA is TGCGCCAGCAGCTTGAAGCCGGGTGGCACAGATACGCAGTATTTT. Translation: CASSLKPGGTDTQYF.